The 10 T cell receptor beta chains given below trace back to one sample, sequenced in a study of response to subunit inactivated influenza vaccine. TCRdb used MiXCR to reprocess the RT-PCR reads, holding one entry per CDR3 protein. Found here are approximately 570,000 distinct CDR3 sequences, less than 10% of them singletons; the top ten hold 13%. The specimen comprised PBMCs from blood, sampled less than 25 months after vaccination. The receptors were sampled from a man between 45 and 75 years old who received an inactivated influenza vaccine.

This clonotype was observed many times. The chain is built from TRBV19 and TRBJ2-7; a weak D match, TRBD1 (6 bases). CDR1 LNHDA and CDR2 SQIVND come from the germline V gene (reference sequence). The CDR3 runs 14 residues. V was clipped by 6 bases and J by 0 bases, with 12 bases between them. For the CDR3, the DNA is TGTGCCAGTAGCAACCCAGGGGACTCCTACGAGCAGTACTTC. Its protein is CASSNPGDSYEQYF.

This clonotype was seen a handful of times. This chain joins TRBV28 and TRBJ1-3; maybe TRBD1 (6 bases). Germline CDR1 is MDHEN and CDR2 is SYDVKM. The CDR3 runs 15 residues. The V end lost 5 bases, the J end lost 6 bases, and 17 bases lay between the germline ends. The CDR3 nucleotides read TGTGCCAGCAGTCCCAACCGGGGGCTTGTAAACACCATATATTTT. Translating gives CASSPNRGLVNTIYF. Drawing the rest from reference TRBV28 and TRBJ1-3, the complete variable domain is DVKVTQSSRYLVKRTGEKVFLECVQDMDHENMFWYRQDPGLGLRLIYFSYDVKMKEKGDIPEGYSVSREKKERFSLILESASTNQTSMYLCASSPNRGLVNTIYFGEGSWLTVV.

V and J are TRBV4-3 and TRBJ2-1; no clear D. V lost 4 bases, J lost 0 bases, and 7 bases lay in between. This CDR3 has 14 amino acids. Germline loops: CDR1 LGHNA, CDR2 YSLEER. CDR3 coding DNA: TGCGCCAGCAGCCGGTTCTCCTCCTACAATGAGCAGTTCTTC. It is translated as CASSRFSSYNEQFF.

This clonotype was counted at least ten times. V and J are TRBV19 and TRBJ2-7, with D maybe TRBD2 (6 bases). CDR3 length: 15 residues. V lost 3 bases and J lost 0, with 12 bases in between. Germline loops: CDR1 LNHDA, CDR2 SQIVND (reference sequence). The CDR3 is CASSILSGYSYEQYF. DNA for the CDR3: TGTGCCAGTAGTATCCTAAGCGGGTACTCCTACGAGCAGTACTTC.

This clonotype was recorded many times. This sequence joins TRBV20-1 and TRBJ2-3; D is unclear. CDR1 DFQATT and CDR2 SNEGSKA come from the germline V gene (reference sequence). V dropped 6 bases and J dropped 0 bases, with 10 bases sitting between them. This CDR3 has 13 amino acids. As DNA, the CDR3 is TGCAGTGCGATAGAGCTTAGCACAGATACGCAGTATTTT. Translating gives CSAIELSTDTQYF.

Ten or more counts support this clonotype. The V call is TRBV4-3, the J call TRBJ1-5; no definite D call. Per the germline V gene, CDR1 is LGHNA and CDR2 is YSLEER. Trimming shortened V by 0 bases and J by 9 bases, and 15 bases separated the two germline ends. This CDR3 comprises 15 residues. The CDR3 spells CASSQEVRVPRPQHF. The CDR3 nucleotides read TGCGCCAGCAGCCAAGAAGTTCGGGTACCACGGCCCCAGCATTTT.

This clonotype was counted between two and nine times. The chain carries TRBV6-5 and TRBJ1-2; D uncertain. Germline CDR1 reads MNHEY; CDR2 reads SVGAGI. V was pared by 6 bases and J by 6 bases, with 8 bases between. This CDR3 comprises 11 residues. The CDR3 here is CASRESDGYTF. The DNA of the CDR3 is TGTGCCAGCAGAGAATCAGATGGCTACACCTTC.

The J gene is TRBJ2-7, the V gene TRBV4-3; D remains ambiguous. This CDR3 is 13 amino acids long. Trimming took off 0 bases at V and 6 bases at J, with 9 bases between the two ends. From germline, CDR1 is LGHNA and CDR2 YSLEER. The DNA for the CDR3 is TGCGCCAGCAGCCAAGAGGTGGGTGGCGAGCAGTACTTC. Translating gives CASSQEVGGEQYF.

This clonotype was observed a few times. The V and J genes are TRBV7-2 and TRBJ2-5; no firm D call. The CDR3 contains 14 residues. Trimming took off 3 bases at V and 4 bases at J, with 12 bases between the two ends. CDR1 is SGHTA, CDR2 FQGNSA, per germline. The CDR3 DNA is TGTGCCAGCAGCTTTGGGTCCATAGGAGAGACCCAGTACTTC. This sequence encodes CASSFGSIGETQYF.

The chain has TRBV6-5 and TRBJ1-2; TRBD1 matches at 7 bases. The V gene's germline CDR1 is MNHEY and CDR2 SVGAGI. The CDR3 is 14 amino acids. V gave up 5 bases and J gave up 8 bases; unmatched junction bases: 11. CDR3 protein: CASSTKTGSGGYTF. For the CDR3, the DNA is TGTGCCAGCAGTACTAAGACAGGGTCCGGGGGCTACACCTTC.